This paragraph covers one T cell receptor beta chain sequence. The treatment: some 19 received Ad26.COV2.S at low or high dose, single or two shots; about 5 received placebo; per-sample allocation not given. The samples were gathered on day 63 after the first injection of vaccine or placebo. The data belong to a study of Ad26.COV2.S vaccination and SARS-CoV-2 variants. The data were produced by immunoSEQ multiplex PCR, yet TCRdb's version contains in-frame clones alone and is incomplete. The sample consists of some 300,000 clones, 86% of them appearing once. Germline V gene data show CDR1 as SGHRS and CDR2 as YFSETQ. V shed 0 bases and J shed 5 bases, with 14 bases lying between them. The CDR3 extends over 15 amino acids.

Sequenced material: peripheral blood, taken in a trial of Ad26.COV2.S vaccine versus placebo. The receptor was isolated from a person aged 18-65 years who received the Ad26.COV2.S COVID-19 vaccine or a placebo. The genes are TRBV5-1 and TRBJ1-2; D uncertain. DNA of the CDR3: TGCGCCAGCAGCTTGGGTCACGGGGTAGGGTATGGCTACACCTTC. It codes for CASSLGHGVGYGYTF.